This TCR beta chain was sequenced during a study of T cell responses to AZD1222 COVID-19 vaccine. General study points: Seropositive status at baseline applied to only six AZD1222 recipients. The study found vaccine-associated CD4 TCRs spanning spike, dominant at 160-218 and 743-854. Most donors were white British, females outnumbered males, and clonal diversity was possibly underestimated.

Sequencing used immunoSEQ multiplex PCR; TCRdb keeps in-frame clones, though not all of them. The table shows roughly 120,000 clones, with 88% occurring only once. In the case of this clone: Its antigen is unidentified.

V shed 5 bases, J shed 0 bases, and the junction held 8 bases outside the gene matches. From germline, CDR1 is SGHVS and CDR2 FQNEAQ. The CDR3 covers 17 residues. Recipients boosted at about 4 weeks or about 12 weeks are pooled. Sequencing used peripheral blood, obtained 28 days after the second AZD1222 dose. This rearrangement joins TRBV7-8 to TRBJ1-5, with 9 bases fitting TRBD1. This TCR was recovered from an adult who received the AZD1222 COVID-19 vaccine. CDR3 sequence reads: CASSTDRGWDSNQPQHF. The CDR3 nucleotides read TGTGCCAGCAGCACGGACAGGGGATGGGATAGCAATCAGCCCCAGCATTTT.